Below are 26 T cell receptor beta chains sequenced from a single sample in a study of regulatory T cells. Amplification used 52 TRBV primers and 13 TRBJ primers. Libraries were prepared by immunoSEQ multiplex PCR; TCRdb keeps only in-frame clonotypes and omits some of them. The table records around 6,300 clones, about 84% of them present only once. What was sequenced was CD8+ T cells sorted from blood. These receptor sequences come from a child aged 5 to 17 with CD3G deficiency.

The V and J genes are TRBV7-9 and TRBJ2-1, with D tentatively TRBD2 (5 bases). Trimming took off 1 base at V and 0 bases at J, with 7 bases between the two ends. The CDR3 length is 15 residues. Germline V CDR1 and CDR2: SEHNR, FQNEAQ (reference sequence). The CDR3 bases are TGTGCCAGCAGCTTAGTTGGGAGCTCCTACAATGAGCAGTTCTTC. This codes for CASSLVGSSYNEQFF.

V and J are TRBV28 and TRBJ2-1, with TRBD2 matching 11 bases. The CDR3 totals 16 residues. CDR1 is MDHEN and CDR2 is SYDVKM in the germline V gene. Trimming removed 5 bases from V and 5 bases from J; junction bases left unmatched: 8. CDR3 region: CASSPGLAGSNNEQFF. CDR3 sequence (DNA): TGTGCCAGCAGTCCCGGACTAGCGGGTTCTAACAATGAGCAGTTCTTC.

The chain combines TRBV19 with TRBJ2-1; 7 bases map to TRBD2. Trimming removed 4 bases from V and 0 bases from J; junction bases left unmatched: 0. CDR1 LNHDA and CDR2 SQIVND come from the germline V gene (reference sequence). The CDR3 has 14 amino acids. CDR3 loop: CASSSGSSYNEQFF. The DNA of the CDR3 is TGTGCCAGTAGTAGCGGGAGCTCCTACAATGAGCAGTTCTTC.

The chain employs TRBV28 and TRBJ2-7; D unresolved. From germline, CDR1 is MDHEN and CDR2 SYDVKM. Trimming pared 2 bases from V and 3 bases from J, leaving 8 bases between. CDR3 length: 13 residues. The CDR3: CASSLGTFYEQYF. The CDR3 DNA reads TGTGCCAGCAGTTTAGGTACCTTCTACGAGCAGTACTTC. The whole variable domain, remainder taken from reference TRBV28 and TRBJ2-7, is DVKVTQSSRYLVKRTGEKVFLECVQDMDHENMFWYRQDPGLGLRLIYFSYDVKMKEKGDIPEGYSVSREKKERFSLILESASTNQTSMYLCASSLGTFYEQYFGPGTRLTVT.

The gene calls are TRBV6-1 and TRBJ2-7, with a tentative D call TRBD2 (6 bases). V was clipped by 11 bases and J by 4 bases, with 12 bases between them. This CDR3 has 11 residues. The V gene's germline CDR1 is MNHNS and CDR2 SASEGT. CDR3 region: CAAGPFYEQYF. CDR3 nucleotide sequence: TGTGCCGCGGGACCCTTTTACGAGCAGTACTTC.

Only a few counts were recorded for this clone. J is TRBJ2-7 and V is TRBV6-6; D tentatively reads TRBD1 or TRBD2 (5 bases each). Trimming removed 6 bases at V and 10 bases at J, with 16 bases between. The CDR3 consists of 12 residues. Germline CDR1 reads MNHNY; CDR2 reads SVGAGI (reference sequence). CDR3 DNA sequence: TGTGCCAGCAGCCTGGGACGGAGTAATCAGTACTTC. This gives the protein CASSLGRSNQYF.

This clone occurred once. The V gene is TRBV6-8, the J gene TRBJ2-7, with D unclear. The CDR3 is made up of 11 amino acids. Germline V gene sequence: CDR1 MNHGY, CDR2 SAAAGT. V dropped 5 bases and J dropped 7 bases, with 9 bases sitting between them. CDR3 region: CASSPGWEQYF. The CDR3, as DNA: TGTGCCAGCAGTCCAGGTTGGGAGCAGTACTTC.

Of note for this clone: This is likely a read error, given that the CDR3 carries no conserved phenylalanine or tryptophan at its end. The V and J genes are TRBV28 and TRBJ2-7; D perhaps matches TRBD2 (6 bases). Germline CDR1 reads MDHEN; CDR2 reads SYDVKM. The CDR3 loop spans 15 amino acids. V dropped 5 bases and J dropped 4 bases, with 18 bases sitting between them. The CDR3 bases are TGTGCCAGCAGTGGATCCGGGACTCCTAAGTACGAGCAGTACCTC. This codes for CASSGSGTPKYEQYL.

V gene TRBV19 combines with J gene TRBJ2-7; D is perhaps TRBD1 or TRBD2 (5 bases each). This CDR3 spans 15 amino acids. Trimming took off 5 bases at V and 0 bases at J, with 14 bases between the two ends. Germline V gene lookup returns CDR1 LNHDA and CDR2 SQIVND (reference sequence). The CDR3 reads CASSLGHTSSYEQYF. The CDR3 nucleotides read TGTGCCAGTAGTCTTGGACATACTAGCTCCTACGAGCAGTACTTC. The whole variable domain, filled in from reference TRBV19 and TRBJ2-7, reads DGGITQSPKYLFRKEGQNVTLSCEQNLNHDAMYWYRQDPGQGLRLIYYSQIVNDFQKGDIAEGYSVSREKKESFPLTVTSAQKNPTAFYLCASSLGHTSSYEQYFGPGTRLTVT.

The chain uses TRBV6-1 and TRBJ1-5; D gene uncertain. V was cut by 6 bases and J by 7 bases, with 19 bases left in between. CDR1 and CDR2 from the germline V gene are MNHNS and SASEGT. The length of the CDR3 is 15 residues. CDR3 sequence: CASRRNQQEDQPQHF. In DNA, the CDR3 is TGTGCCAGCAGAAGAAACCAGCAGGAAGACCAGCCCCAGCATTTT.

This clone was detected once. V and J are TRBV6-6 and TRBJ2-7; D is possibly TRBD1 (6 bases). Trimming cost V 3 bases and J 3 bases, with 15 bases left between them. The CDR3 loop spans 15 amino acids. From germline, CDR1 is MNHNY and CDR2 SVGAGI (reference sequence). The CDR3 nucleotides are TGTGCCAGCAGTTATGGGGGCTCGGATTACTACGAGCAGTACTTC. Translated, it gives CASSYGGSDYYEQYF.

The CDR3 here is CASSTGRDDGYTF. The CDR3 nucleotides are TGTGCCAGCAGTACTGGACGGGACGATGGCTACACCTTC. This rearrangement joins TRBV6-1 to TRBJ1-2; maybe TRBD1 (5 bases). The CDR3 runs to 13 residues. Germline V gene data show CDR1 as MNHNS and CDR2 as SASEGT. The V end lost 5 bases, the J end lost 6 bases, and 13 bases lay between the germline ends.

J is TRBJ2-5 and V is TRBV5-1; 14 positions match TRBD2. Looked up from germline, CDR1 is SGHRS and CDR2 is YFSETQ. J lost 4 bases, V lost 2 bases, and 4 bases had no gene match. The CDR3 contains 16 residues. DNA of the CDR3: TGCGCCAGCAGCTTTACGGGACTAGCGGGAGCAGAGACCCAGTACTTC. Amino acid sequence: CASSFTGLAGAETQYF.

V is TRBV7-9 and J is TRBJ2-1; 7 bases are a match to TRBD1. The V gene end was trimmed by 2 bases and the J gene end by 3 bases; junction bases not matched to a gene: 4. Germline V gene sequence: CDR1 SEHNR, CDR2 FQNEAQ (reference sequence). The CDR3 is made up of 15 amino acids. The CDR3 is CASSLTGAYYNEQFF. CDR3 sequence (DNA): TGTGCCAGCAGCTTAACAGGGGCGTACTACAATGAGCAGTTCTTC.

V and J are TRBV5-1 and TRBJ1-1; D may be TRBD1 (6 bases). Trimming took off 4 bases at V and 8 bases at J, with 15 bases between the two ends. Germline V gives CDR1 SGHRS, CDR2 YFSETQ. The CDR3 runs 13 residues. The CDR3 DNA reads TGCGCCAGCAGCCCCTACCCGGACAGAGAAGCTTTCTTT. Translating it yields CASSPYPDREAFF.

The chain is built from TRBV28 and TRBJ1-1; possibly TRBD1 for D (6 bases). The germline gives CDR1 MDHEN, CDR2 SYDVKM. V was pared by 2 bases and J by 0 bases, with 7 bases between. CDR3 length: 14 amino acids. The DNA for the CDR3 is TGTGCCAGCAGTTTAGGGGGCGTGAACACTGAAGCTTTCTTT. Protein sequence: CASSLGGVNTEAFF.

The rearrangement joins TRBV19 to TRBJ2-1, with D tentatively TRBD1 (6 bases). The germline V gene encodes CDR1 LNHDA and CDR2 SQIVND (reference sequence). V dropped 4 bases and J dropped 0 bases, with 7 bases sitting between them. The CDR3 is 14 residues long. The CDR3 here is CASSTGASYNEQFF. CDR3 nucleotide sequence: TGTGCCAGTAGTACAGGGGCCTCCTACAATGAGCAGTTCTTC.

Remarks on this clone: The same CDR3 is also encoded by other DNA sequences in this sample. The chain combines TRBV19 with TRBJ2-1; TRBD2 might be the D (7 bases). Germline V gives CDR1 LNHDA, CDR2 SQIVND (reference sequence). V was trimmed by 5 bases and J by 7 bases, leaving 12 bases between them. The CDR3 length is 13 residues. The CDR3 region has the DNA TGTGCCAGTAGTTTCAGGGGAGGGAATGAGCAGTTCTTC. It is translated as CASSFRGGNEQFF.

The rearrangement links TRBV28 to TRBJ2-5, with TRBD1 matching over 7 bases. This CDR3 is built from 17 residues. CDR1 is MDHEN, CDR2 SYDVKM, per germline. V lost 4 bases, J lost 1 base, and 12 bases stayed unmatched. The CDR3 loop is CASSSSGSGTAQETQYF. As DNA, the CDR3 is TGTGCCAGCAGTTCCAGCGGTTCGGGGACAGCCCAAGAGACCCAGTACTTC.

This sequence joins TRBV28 and TRBJ1-1; a possible D gene is TRBD1 (5 bases). Deletions cut 5 bases from V and 6 bases from J, with 19 bases between. CDR1 is MDHEN and CDR2 is SYDVKM in the germline V gene. The CDR3 extends over 15 amino acids. In DNA, the CDR3 is TGTGCCAGCAGTCCGCGACAGTTTCCTGACGCTGAAGCTTTCTTT. Amino acid sequence: CASSPRQFPDAEAFF. Looking up the rest from reference TRBV28 and TRBJ1-1 gives the full variable domain: DVKVTQSSRYLVKRTGEKVFLECVQDMDHENMFWYRQDPGLGLRLIYFSYDVKMKEKGDIPEGYSVSREKKERFSLILESASTNQTSMYLCASSPRQFPDAEAFFGQGTRLTVV.

V usage is TRBV19 and J usage is TRBJ2-1; maybe TRBD2 (6 bases). Germline V gives CDR1 LNHDA, CDR2 SQIVND (reference sequence). The CDR3 runs to 16 residues. V lost 2 bases, J lost 1 base, and 12 bases lay in between. DNA for the CDR3: TGTGCCAGTAGTATATCCGGGAGTCTATCCTACAATGAGCAGTTCTTC. Protein sequence: CASSISGSLSYNEQFF.

This clone was counted once. This chain links TRBV30 with TRBJ2-7; 8 nucleotides agree with TRBD2. The germline V gene has CDR1 GTSNPN and CDR2 SVGIG (reference sequence). J was trimmed by 6 bases and V by 0 bases; bases with no gene match: 7. The CDR3 spans 14 residues. The CDR3 coding sequence is TGTGCCTGGAGTGTAGGGCTAGCGGGTGGCGAGCAGTACTTC. Translating it yields CAWSVGLAGGEQYF.

Remarks on this clone: The identical CDR3 is also encoded by other nucleotide sequences in the sample. V usage is TRBV6-6 and J usage is TRBJ1-1; D remains ambiguous. V was clipped by 6 bases and J by 2 bases, with 10 bases between them. In germline, CDR1 is MNHNY, CDR2 SVGAGI (reference sequence). This CDR3 is built from 13 residues. Here the CDR3 reads CASSYRGNTEAFF. The CDR3 bases are TGTGCCAGCAGCTACCGAGGTAACACTGAAGCTTTCTTT.

The CDR3 is CASSHSGIPPDTQYF. The CDR3 DNA follows: TGTGCCAGCAGCCATAGCGGGATACCGCCCGATACGCAGTATTTT. This chain connects TRBV28 to TRBJ2-3; 8 nucleotides align to TRBD2. This CDR3 spans 15 amino acids. The V gene end was trimmed by 6 bases and the J gene end by 6 bases; junction bases not matched to a gene: 11. CDR1 MDHEN and CDR2 SYDVKM come from the germline V gene.

The chain is built from TRBV28 and TRBJ1-1, with D uncertain. Germline assignment: CDR1 MDHEN and CDR2 SYDVKM. The CDR3 is 15 amino acids. V was clipped by 4 bases and J by 3 bases, with 15 bases between them. The CDR3 sequence is CASSSAKRRYTEAFF. Here the CDR3 DNA reads TGTGCCAGCAGTTCCGCCAAGAGAAGATACACTGAAGCTTTCTTT. The whole variable domain, filled in from reference TRBV28 and TRBJ1-1, reads DVKVTQSSRYLVKRTGEKVFLECVQDMDHENMFWYRQDPGLGLRLIYFSYDVKMKEKGDIPEGYSVSREKKERFSLILESASTNQTSMYLCASSSAKRRYTEAFFGQGTRLTVV.

This clone was observed a handful of times. This sequence joins TRBV13 and TRBJ2-7; D is possibly TRBD2 (5 bases). V was pared by 4 bases and J by 6 bases, with 13 bases between. CDR1 and CDR2 (germline): PRHDT, FYEKMQ (reference sequence). CDR3 length: 13 residues. CDR3 coding DNA: TGTGCCAGCAGCTCCGGGATGGTCTCCGAGCAGTACTTC. Translated, it gives CASSSGMVSEQYF.